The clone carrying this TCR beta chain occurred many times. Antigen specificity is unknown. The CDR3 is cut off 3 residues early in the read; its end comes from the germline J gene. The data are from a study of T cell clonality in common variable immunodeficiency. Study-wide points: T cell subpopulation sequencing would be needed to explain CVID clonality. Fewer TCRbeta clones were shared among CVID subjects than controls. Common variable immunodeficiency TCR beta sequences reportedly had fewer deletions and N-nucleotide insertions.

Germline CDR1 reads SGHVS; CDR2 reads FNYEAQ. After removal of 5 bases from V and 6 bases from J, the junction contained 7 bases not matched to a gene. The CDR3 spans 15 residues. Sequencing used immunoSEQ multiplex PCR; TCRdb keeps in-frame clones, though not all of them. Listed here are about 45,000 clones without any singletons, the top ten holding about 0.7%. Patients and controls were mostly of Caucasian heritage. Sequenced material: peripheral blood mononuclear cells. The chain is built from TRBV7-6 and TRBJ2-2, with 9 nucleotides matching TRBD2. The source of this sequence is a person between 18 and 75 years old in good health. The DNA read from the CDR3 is TGTGCCAGCAGCCCAGCGGGAGGAGCCGCCGGGGAG. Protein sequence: CASSPAGGAAGE. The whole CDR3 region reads CASSPAGGAAGELFF.